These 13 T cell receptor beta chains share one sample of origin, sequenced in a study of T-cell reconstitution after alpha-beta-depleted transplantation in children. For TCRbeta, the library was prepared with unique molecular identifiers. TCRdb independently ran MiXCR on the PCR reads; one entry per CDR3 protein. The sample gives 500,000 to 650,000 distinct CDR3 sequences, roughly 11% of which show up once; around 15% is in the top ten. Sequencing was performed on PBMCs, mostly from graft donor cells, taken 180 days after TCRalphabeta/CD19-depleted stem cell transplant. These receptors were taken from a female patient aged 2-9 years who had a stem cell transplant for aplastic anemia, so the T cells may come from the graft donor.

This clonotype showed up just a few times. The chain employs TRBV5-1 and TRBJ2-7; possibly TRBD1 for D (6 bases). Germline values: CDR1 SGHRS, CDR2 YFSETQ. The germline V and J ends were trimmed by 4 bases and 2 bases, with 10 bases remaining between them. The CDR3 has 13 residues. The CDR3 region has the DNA TGCGCCAGCAGCGATCAGGGGCCCTACGAGCAGTACTTC. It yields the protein CASSDQGPYEQYF.

The CDR3: CSARGVAENNEQFF. CDR3 sequence (DNA): TGCAGTGCTAGAGGGGTAGCGGAGAACAATGAGCAGTTCTTC. V gene TRBV20-1 combines with J gene TRBJ2-1; a possible D gene is TRBD2 (6 bases). V was shortened by 1 base and J by 5 bases, with 12 bases between the two germline ends. Germline values: CDR1 DFQATT, CDR2 SNEGSKA (reference sequence). This CDR3 spans 14 amino acids.

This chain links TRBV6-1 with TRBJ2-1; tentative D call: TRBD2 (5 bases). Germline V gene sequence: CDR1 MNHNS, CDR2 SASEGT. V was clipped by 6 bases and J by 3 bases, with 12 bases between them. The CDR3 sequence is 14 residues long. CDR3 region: CASRSGLIYNEQFF. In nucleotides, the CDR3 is TGTGCCAGCAGGAGTGGACTCATCTACAATGAGCAGTTCTTC.

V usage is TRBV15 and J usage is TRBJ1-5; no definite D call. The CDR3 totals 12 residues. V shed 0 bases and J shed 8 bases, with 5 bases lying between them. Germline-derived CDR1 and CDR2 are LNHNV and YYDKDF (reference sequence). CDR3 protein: CATSRDMEPQHF. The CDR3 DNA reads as TGTGCCACCAGCAGAGATATGGAGCCCCAGCATTTT.

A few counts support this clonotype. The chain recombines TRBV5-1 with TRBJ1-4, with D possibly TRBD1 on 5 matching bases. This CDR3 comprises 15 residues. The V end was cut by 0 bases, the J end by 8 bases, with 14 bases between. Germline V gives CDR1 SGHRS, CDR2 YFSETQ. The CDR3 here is CASSLALGDSEKLFF. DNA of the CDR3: TGCGCCAGCAGCTTGGCCCTGGGGGATAGCGAAAAACTGTTTTTT.

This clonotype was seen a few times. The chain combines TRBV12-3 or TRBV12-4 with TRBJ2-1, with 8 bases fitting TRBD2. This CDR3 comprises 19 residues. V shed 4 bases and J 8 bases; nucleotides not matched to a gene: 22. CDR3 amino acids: CASSSGGLSGNHWGYEQFF. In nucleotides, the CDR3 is TGTGCCAGCAGTTCGGGGGGTCTTAGCGGGAATCACTGGGGTTATGAGCAGTTCTTC.

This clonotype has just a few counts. The CDR3 spells CASSLNSGFNEKLFF. The CDR3 coding sequence is TGTGCCAGCAGTTTGAACTCAGGGTTTAATGAAAAACTGTTTTTT. The rearrangement links TRBV27 to TRBJ1-4; TRBD1 might be the D (5 bases). The length of the CDR3 is 15 residues. Germline assignment: CDR1 MNHEY and CDR2 SMNVEV (reference sequence). Trimming took 3 bases from V and 4 from J, leaving 12 bases between them.

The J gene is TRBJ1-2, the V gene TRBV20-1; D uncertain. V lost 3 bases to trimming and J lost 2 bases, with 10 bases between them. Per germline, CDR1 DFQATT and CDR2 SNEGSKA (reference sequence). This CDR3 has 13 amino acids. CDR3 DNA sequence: TGCAGTGCTAGGGGAGGTCAAAACTATGGCTACACCTTC. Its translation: CSARGGQNYGYTF.

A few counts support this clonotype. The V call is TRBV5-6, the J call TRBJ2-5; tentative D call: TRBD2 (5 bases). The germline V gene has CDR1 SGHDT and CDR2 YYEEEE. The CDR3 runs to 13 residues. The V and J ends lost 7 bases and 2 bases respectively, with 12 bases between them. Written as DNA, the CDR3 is TGTGCCAGCGGCCGGGATACGCAAGAGACCCAGTACTTC. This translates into CASGRDTQETQYF.

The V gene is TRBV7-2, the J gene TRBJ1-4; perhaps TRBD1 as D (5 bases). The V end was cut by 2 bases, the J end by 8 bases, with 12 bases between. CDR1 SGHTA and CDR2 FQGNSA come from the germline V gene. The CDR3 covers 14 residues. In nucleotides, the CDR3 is TGTGCCAGCAGCTTATCAGGGACCCGGGAAAAACTGTTTTTT. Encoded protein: CASSLSGTREKLFF.

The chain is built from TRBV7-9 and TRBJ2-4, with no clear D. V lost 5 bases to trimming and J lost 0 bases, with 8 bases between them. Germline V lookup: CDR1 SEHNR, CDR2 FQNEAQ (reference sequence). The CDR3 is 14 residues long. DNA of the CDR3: TGTGCCAGCAGCGCCGCCTTAGCCAAAAACATTCAGTACTTC. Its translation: CASSAALAKNIQYF.

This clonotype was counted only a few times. CDR3 sequence (DNA): TGCGCCAGCAGCTGGGCTCGGGCGTTTGGGACAGGCCACTATGGCTACACCTTC. Amino acids: CASSWARAFGTGHYGYTF. V is TRBV5-1 and J is TRBJ1-2; TRBD1 agrees at 8 bases. After removal of 3 bases from V and 3 bases from J, the junction contained 16 bases not matched to a gene. This CDR3 is 18 amino acids long. Germline V lookup: CDR1 SGHRS, CDR2 YFSETQ. Together with reference TRBV5-1 and TRBJ1-2, the CDR3 gives the full variable domain: KAGVTQTPRYLIKTRGQQVTLSCSPISGHRSVSWYQQTPGQGLQFLFEYFSETQRNKGNFPGRFSGRQFSNSRSEMNVSTLELGDSALYLCASSWARAFGTGHYGYTFGSGTRLTVV.

The DNA of the CDR3 is TGTGCCAGCAGCCCCCGTAGCGGGAAGAGAAATGAGCAGTTCTTC. Translated, it gives CASSPRSGKRNEQFF. This rearrangement joins TRBV7-9 to TRBJ2-1, with 8 bases that match TRBD2. V shed 5 bases and J 7 bases; nucleotides not matched to a gene: 10. CDR3 length equals 15 residues. Germline V gene lookup returns CDR1 SEHNR and CDR2 FQNEAQ (reference sequence). The full variable domain, rest sourced from reference TRBV7-9 and TRBJ2-1, is DTGVSQNPRHKITKRGQNVTFRCDPISEHNRLYWYRQTLGQGPEFLTYFQNEAQLEKSRLLSDRFSAERPKGSFSTLEIQRTEQGDSAMYLCASSPRSGKRNEQFFGPGTRLTVL.